Presented here are 2 T cell receptor beta chains from one specimen sequenced in a study of cytomegalovirus exposure and HLA in healthy donors. The table came from immunoSEQ multiplex PCR; TCRdb's copy has only in-frame clones and leaves some out. The sample lists roughly 220,000 clones, 80% to 85% occurring once. Sequences were obtained from PBMCs. These receptors originate from a woman aged 25 to 39 in good health and CMV-seropositive.

This sequence joins TRBV7-3 and TRBJ2-3; D is possibly TRBD2 (5 bases). Germline CDR1 and CDR2: SGHTA and FQGTGA. V was cut by 3 bases and J by 0 bases, with 10 bases left in between. This CDR3 is 15 amino acids long. CDR3 sequence reads: CASSLREGSTDTQYF. The CDR3 DNA sequence: TGTGCCAGCAGCTTGAGGGAAGGAAGCACAGATACGCAGTATTTT.

This clone was seen more than once but under ten times. Other DNA sequences in this specimen translate into the identical CDR3. The J gene is TRBJ2-2, the V gene TRBV9; 10 bases align to TRBD2. The J segment lost 3 bases and the V segment lost 2 bases, leaving 4 bases of the junction unmatched. The CDR3 is 16 residues long. Germline V gives CDR1 SGDLS, CDR2 YYNGEE. CDR3 loop: CASSVLAGEYTGELFF. CDR3 DNA: TGTGCCAGCAGCGTTCTAGCGGGAGAGTACACCGGGGAGCTGTTTTTT.